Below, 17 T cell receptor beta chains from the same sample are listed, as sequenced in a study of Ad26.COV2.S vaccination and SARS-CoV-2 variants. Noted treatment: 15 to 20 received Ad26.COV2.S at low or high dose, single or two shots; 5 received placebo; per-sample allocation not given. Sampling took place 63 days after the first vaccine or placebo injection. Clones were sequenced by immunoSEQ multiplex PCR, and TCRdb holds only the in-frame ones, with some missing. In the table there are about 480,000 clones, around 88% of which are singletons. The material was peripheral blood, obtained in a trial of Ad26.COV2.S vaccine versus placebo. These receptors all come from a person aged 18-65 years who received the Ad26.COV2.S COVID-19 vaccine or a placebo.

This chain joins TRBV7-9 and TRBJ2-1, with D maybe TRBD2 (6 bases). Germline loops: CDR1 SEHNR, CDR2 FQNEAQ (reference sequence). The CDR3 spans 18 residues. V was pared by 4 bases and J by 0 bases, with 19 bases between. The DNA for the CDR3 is TGTGCCAGCAGCTCGTACTTCCGGGACTGGAGCTCCTACAATGAGCAGTTCTTC. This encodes CASSSYFRDWSSYNEQFF.

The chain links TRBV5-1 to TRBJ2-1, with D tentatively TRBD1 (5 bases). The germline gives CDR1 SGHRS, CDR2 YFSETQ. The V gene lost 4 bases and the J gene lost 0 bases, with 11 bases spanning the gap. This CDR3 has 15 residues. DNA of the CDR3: TGCGCCAGCAGCGGAGACAGAAACTCCTACAATGAGCAGTTCTTC. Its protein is CASSGDRNSYNEQFF.

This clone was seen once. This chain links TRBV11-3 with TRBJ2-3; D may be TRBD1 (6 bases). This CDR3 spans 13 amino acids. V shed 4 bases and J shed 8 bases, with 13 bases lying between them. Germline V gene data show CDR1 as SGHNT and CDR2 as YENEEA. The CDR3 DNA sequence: TGTGCCAGCAGCTGGGACACAGAGGGTACGCAGTATTTT. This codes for CASSWDTEGTQYF.

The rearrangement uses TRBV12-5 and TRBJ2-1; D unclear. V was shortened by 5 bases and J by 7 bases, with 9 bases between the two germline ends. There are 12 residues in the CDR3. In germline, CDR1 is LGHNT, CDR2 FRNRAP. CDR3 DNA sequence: TGTGCTAGTGGTGGACCTTGGAATGAGCAGTTCTTC. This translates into CASGGPWNEQFF.

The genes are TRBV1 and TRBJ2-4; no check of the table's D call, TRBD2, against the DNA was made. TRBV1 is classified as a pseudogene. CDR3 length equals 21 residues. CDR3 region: CTSSQERYGLAGVVAKNIQYF. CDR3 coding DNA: TGCACCAGCAGCCAAGAGCGTTACGGACTAGCGGGAGTTGTAGCCAAAAACATTCAGTACTTC.

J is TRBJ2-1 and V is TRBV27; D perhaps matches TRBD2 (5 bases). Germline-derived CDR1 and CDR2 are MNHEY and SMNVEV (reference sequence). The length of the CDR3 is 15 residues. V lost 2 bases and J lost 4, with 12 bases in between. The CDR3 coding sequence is TGTGCCAGCAGTTTACTCGCCAGCGGTTACAATGAGCAGTTCTTC. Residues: CASSLLASGYNEQFF.

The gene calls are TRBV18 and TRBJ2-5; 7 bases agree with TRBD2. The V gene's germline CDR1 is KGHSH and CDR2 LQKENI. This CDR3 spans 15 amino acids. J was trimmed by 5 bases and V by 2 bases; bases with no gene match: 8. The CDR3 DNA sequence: TGTGCCAGCTCACCAACAAGGACTAGGGCGGAGACCCAGTACTTC. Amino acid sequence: CASSPTRTRAETQYF.

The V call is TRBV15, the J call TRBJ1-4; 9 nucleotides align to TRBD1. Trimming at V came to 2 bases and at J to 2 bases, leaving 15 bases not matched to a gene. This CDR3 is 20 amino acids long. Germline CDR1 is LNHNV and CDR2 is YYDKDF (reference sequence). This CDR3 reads CATSRPYRPRDRVTNEKLFF. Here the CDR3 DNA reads TGTGCCACCAGCAGACCTTATCGGCCCAGGGACAGGGTTACTAATGAAAAACTGTTTTTT.

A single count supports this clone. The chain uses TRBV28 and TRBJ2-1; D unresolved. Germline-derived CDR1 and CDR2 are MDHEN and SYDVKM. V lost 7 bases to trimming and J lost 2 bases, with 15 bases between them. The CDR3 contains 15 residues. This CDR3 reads CASILTFGAYNEQFF. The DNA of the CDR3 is TGTGCCAGCATCTTAACCTTCGGTGCCTACAATGAGCAGTTCTTC.

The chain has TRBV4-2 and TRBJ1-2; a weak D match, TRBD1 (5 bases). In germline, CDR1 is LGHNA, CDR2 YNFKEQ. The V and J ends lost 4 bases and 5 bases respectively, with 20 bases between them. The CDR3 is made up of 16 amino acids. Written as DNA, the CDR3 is TGTGCCAGCAGCCGCTGGGGGGTACAGCCGAAATATGGCTACACCTTC. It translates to CASSRWGVQPKYGYTF.

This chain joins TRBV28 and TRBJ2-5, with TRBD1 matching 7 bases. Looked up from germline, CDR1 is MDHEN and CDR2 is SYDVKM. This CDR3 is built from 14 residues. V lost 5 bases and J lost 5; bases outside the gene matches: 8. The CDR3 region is CASSPRTGQETQYF. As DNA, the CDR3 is TGTGCCAGCAGTCCTCGGACAGGCCAGGAGACCCAGTACTTC. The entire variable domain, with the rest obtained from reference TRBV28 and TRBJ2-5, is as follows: DVKVTQSSRYLVKRTGEKVFLECVQDMDHENMFWYRQDPGLGLRLIYFSYDVKMKEKGDIPEGYSVSREKKERFSLILESASTNQTSMYLCASSPRTGQETQYFGPGTRLLVL.

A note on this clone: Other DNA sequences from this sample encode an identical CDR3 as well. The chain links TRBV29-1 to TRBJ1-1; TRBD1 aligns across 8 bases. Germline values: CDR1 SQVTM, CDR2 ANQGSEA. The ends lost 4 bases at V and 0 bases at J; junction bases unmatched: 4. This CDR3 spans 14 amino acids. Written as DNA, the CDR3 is TGCAGCGTTGGACAGGGGAGCATGAACACTGAAGCTTTCTTT. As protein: CSVGQGSMNTEAFF.

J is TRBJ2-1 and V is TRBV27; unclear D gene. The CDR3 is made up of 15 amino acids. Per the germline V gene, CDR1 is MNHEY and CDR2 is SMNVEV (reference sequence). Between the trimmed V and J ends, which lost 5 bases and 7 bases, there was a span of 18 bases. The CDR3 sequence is CASSPGPSSRNEQFF. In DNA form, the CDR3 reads TGTGCCAGCAGTCCAGGACCGTCATCACGGAATGAGCAGTTCTTC.

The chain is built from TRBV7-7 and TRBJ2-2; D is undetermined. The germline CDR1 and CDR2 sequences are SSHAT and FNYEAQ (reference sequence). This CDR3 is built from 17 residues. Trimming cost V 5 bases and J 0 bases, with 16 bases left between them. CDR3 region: CASSRSRGSANTGELFF. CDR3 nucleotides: TGTGCCAGCAGCCGAAGCCGAGGCAGCGCGAACACCGGGGAGCTGTTTTTT.

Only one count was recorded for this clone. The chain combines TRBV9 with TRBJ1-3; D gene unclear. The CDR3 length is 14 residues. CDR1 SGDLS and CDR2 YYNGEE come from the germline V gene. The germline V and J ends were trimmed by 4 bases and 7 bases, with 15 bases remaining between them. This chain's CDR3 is CASSPPGSPNTIYF. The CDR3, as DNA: TGTGCCAGCAGCCCCCCGGGGAGCCCTAACACCATATATTTT.

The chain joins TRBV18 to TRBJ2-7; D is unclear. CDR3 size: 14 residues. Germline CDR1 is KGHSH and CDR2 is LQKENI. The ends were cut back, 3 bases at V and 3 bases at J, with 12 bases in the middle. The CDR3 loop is CASSPLAENYEQYF. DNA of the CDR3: TGTGCCAGCTCACCCTTGGCGGAGAACTACGAGCAGTACTTC.

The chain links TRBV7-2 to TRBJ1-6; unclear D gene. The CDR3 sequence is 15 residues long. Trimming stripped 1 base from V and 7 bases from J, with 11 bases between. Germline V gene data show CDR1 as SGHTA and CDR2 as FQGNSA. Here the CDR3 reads CASSLVRQRNSPLHF. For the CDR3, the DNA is TGTGCCAGCAGCTTAGTGCGGCAGCGGAATTCACCCCTCCACTTT.